This T cell receptor beta chain derives from a study of blood T cell repertoires in COVID-19. Authors' processing steps: Estimation of nucleated cell counts relied on the amplification of reference gene primers. Sequencing used immunoSEQ multiplex PCR; TCRdb keeps in-frame clones, though not all of them. The V and J calls and clone size are taken from that table; D and trimming were inferred from the DNA. The sample records some 50,000 clones, 65% to 90% being singletons. Germline CDR1 and CDR2: LGHDT and YNNKEL (reference sequence). There are 15 residues in the CDR3. The J segment lost 0 bases and the V segment lost 11 bases, leaving 6 bases of the junction unmatched.

This TCR was recovered from a human donor in a cohort sampled during active COVID-19. What was sequenced was peripheral blood. This chain links TRBV3-1 (or the pseudogene TRBV3-2) with TRBJ2-7, with 14 bases aligning to TRBD2. CDR3 sequence: CASGLAGASSYEQYF. CDR3 bases: TGTGCCTCGGGACTAGCGGGAGCAAGCTCCTACGAGCAGTACTTC.